Listed below are T cell receptor beta chains from one sample, sequenced in a study of cytomegalovirus exposure and HLA in healthy donors. TCRdb's table, derived via immunoSEQ multiplex PCR, lists solely in-frame clones and lacks some. This table holds around 96,000 clones, 64% found once. The source material was PBMCs. All receptors derive from a man between 60 and 75 years old in good health and CMV-seronegative. CDR3s include the opening cysteine and the closing phenylalanine or tryptophan.

V gene,CDR3 protein
TRBV21-1,CASSSTGTANESEQFF
TRBV18,CASSPPGGNYEQYF
TRBV7-9,CSIERNTEAFF
TRBV2,CASSEALQGTDTQYF
TRBV9,CASSVVSLAGVGNEQFF
TRBV18,CASSPETENYEQYF
TRBV5-5,CASSLGTSGGYTDTQYF
TRBV7-9,CASMQTGEDTEAFF
TRBV18,CASSPPSDRGRGVGNEQFF
TRBV5-5,CASSLEASGGGVAGELFF
TRBV11-3,CASGVLLRGDEQFF
TRBV28,CASSLSGGTEAFF
TRBV5-1,CASRFGGGFTGELFF
TRBV29-1,CSSGRGHEQFF
TRBV27,CASSSQGQLRGYTF
TRBV6-1,CASRGTDSNTEAFF
TRBV9,CASSARDSGSNQPQHF
TRBV2,CASSLLGGAYGYTF
TRBV6-1,CASSSLRTGLSYTF
TRBV20-1,CSPGGYTF
TRBV18,CASSPPAGVGQPQHF
TRBV19,CATEGVFQGAYGYTF
TRBV7-3,CASSRGGAQDTQYF
TRBV25-1,CASRGLAGALTGELFF
TRBV5-6,CASSPEWGSGNQETQYF
TRBV7-3,CASSLTAGQWAFF
TRBV27,CASSLWSGGGTDTQYF
TRBV10-3,CASTRTGGMRTEAFF
TRBV9,CASSGTSGWEDTQYF
TRBV5-1,CASALVFGPRNTEAFF
TRBV14,CASSRGFLGNTIYF
TRBV5-1,CASSLGGTGKYEQYF
TRBV10-3,CAISDGQGGQPQHF
TRBV7-9,CASSKDRGHADTQYF
TRBV19,CASSLRTGRSYTF
TRBV27,CASSPMGLAGRETQYF
TRBV6-5,CASSGRRGETQYF
TRBV28,CASSLQGSGNEKLFF
TRBV28,CASSLWGSGANEKLFF
TRBV9,CASTGGPSTGELFF
TRBV11-2,CASSLETGKNSPLHF